The following is a T cell receptor beta chain sequence with its context. The data were taken from a study of blood T cell repertoires in COVID-19. About the research overall: COVID-19 samples collected from the United States, Italy and Spain covered acute and convalescent phases. PBMCs, B-cell-depleted T cells, or T cells were the source of the cDNA or gDNA that made up the material.

Data came from immunoSEQ multiplex PCR; TCRdb stores just in-frame clones and leaves some out. This table has about 170,000 clones, roughly 81% appearing once. Germline V CDR1 and CDR2: LGHNA, YNFKEQ. V was trimmed by 1 base and J by 6 bases, leaving 13 bases between them. The CDR3 has 14 residues. The chain couples TRBV4-2 to TRBJ2-7; D might be TRBD2 (5 bases). This receptor was identified in an elderly woman with COVID-19, enrolled during active disease. The sample consisted of peripheral blood. The CDR3 coding sequence is TGTGCCAGCAGCCAAGTATCCGGAGGTGCCGAGCAGTACTTC. Protein product: CASSQVSGGAEQYF.